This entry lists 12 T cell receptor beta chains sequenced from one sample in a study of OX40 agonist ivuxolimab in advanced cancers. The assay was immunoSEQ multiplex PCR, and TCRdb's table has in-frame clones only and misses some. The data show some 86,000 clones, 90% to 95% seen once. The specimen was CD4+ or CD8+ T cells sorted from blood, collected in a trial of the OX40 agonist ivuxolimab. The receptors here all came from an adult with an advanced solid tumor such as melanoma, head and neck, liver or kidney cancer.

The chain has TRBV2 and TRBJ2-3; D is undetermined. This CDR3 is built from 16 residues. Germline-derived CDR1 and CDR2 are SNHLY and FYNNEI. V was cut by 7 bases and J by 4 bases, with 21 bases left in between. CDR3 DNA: TGTGCCAGCAACAGACCCGAGGCCGAGCCGGCAGATACGCAGTATTTT. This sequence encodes CASNRPEAEPADTQYF.

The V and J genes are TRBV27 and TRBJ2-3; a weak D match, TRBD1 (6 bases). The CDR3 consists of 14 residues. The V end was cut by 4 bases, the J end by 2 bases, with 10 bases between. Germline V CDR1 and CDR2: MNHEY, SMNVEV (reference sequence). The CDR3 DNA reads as TGTGCCAGCAGTTACAGGGTACTCACAGATACGCAGTATTTT. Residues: CASSYRVLTDTQYF.

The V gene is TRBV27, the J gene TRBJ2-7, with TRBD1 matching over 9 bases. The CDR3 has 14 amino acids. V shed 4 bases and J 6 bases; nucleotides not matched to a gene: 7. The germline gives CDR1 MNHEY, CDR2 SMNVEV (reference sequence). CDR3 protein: CASSSWTGEGEQYF. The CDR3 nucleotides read TGTGCCAGCAGTTCTTGGACAGGGGAAGGCGAGCAGTACTTC.

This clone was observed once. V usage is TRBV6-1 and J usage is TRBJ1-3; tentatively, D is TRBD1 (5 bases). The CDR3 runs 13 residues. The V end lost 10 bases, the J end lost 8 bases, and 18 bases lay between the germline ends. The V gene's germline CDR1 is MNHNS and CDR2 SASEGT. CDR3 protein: CAIQSGEGHTIYF. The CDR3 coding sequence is TGTGCCATTCAATCCGGCGAGGGGCACACCATATATTTT.

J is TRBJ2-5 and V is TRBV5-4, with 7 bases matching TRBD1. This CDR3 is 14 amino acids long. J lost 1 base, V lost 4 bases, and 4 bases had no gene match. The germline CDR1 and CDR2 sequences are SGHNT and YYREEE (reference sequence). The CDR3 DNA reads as TGTGCCAGCAGCCACCGGGACAGCCAAGAGACCCAGTACTTC. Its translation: CASSHRDSQETQYF.

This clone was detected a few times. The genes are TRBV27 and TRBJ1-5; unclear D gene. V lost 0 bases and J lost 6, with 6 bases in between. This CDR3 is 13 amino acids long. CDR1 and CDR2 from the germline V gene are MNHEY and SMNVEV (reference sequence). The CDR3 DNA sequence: TGTGCCAGCAGTTTATCGGAGGGTCAGCCCCAGCATTTT. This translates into CASSLSEGQPQHF.

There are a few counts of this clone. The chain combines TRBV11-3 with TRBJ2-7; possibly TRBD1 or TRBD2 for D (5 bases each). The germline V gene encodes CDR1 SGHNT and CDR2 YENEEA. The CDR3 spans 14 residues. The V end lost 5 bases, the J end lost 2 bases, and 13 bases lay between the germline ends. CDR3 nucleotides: TGTGCCAGCAGCCACCGGGACCTTCCCTACGAGCAGTACTTC. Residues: CASSHRDLPYEQYF.

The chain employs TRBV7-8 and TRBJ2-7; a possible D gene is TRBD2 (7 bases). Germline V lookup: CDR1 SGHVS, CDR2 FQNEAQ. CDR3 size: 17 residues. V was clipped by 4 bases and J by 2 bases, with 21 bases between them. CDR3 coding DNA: TGTGCCAGCAGCTCCGAGCAGGCGGGGGCCCTAGCCTACGAGCAGTACTTC. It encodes CASSSEQAGALAYEQYF.

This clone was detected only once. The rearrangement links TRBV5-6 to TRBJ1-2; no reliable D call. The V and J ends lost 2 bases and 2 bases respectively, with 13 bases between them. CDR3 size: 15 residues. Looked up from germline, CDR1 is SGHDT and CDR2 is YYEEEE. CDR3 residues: CASSLIRIANYGYTF. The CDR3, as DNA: TGTGCCAGCAGCTTAATACGGATAGCAAACTATGGCTACACCTTC.

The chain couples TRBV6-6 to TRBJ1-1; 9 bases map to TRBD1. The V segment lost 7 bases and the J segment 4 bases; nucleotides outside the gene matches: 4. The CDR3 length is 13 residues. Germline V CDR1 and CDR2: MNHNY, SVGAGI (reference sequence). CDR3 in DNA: TGTGCCAGCACTTCGACAGGGGGCACTGAAGCTTTCTTT. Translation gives CASTSTGGTEAFF.

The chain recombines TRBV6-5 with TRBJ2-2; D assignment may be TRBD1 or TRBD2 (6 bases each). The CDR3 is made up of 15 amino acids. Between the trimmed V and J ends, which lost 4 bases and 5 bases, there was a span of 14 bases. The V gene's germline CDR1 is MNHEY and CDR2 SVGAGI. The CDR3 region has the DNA TGTGCCAGCAGTTCCGGCCAGGGGAGGACCGGGGAGCTGTTTTTT. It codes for CASSSGQGRTGELFF.

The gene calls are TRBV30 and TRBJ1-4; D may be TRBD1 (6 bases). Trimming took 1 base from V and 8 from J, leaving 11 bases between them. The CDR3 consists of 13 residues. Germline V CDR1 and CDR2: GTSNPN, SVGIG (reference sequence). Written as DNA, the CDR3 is TGTGCCTGGAGTGAGGGGGTTGGCGAAAAACTGTTTTTT. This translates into CAWSEGVGEKLFF.